This T cell receptor (beta chain) appears in the sequencing data of a study of control samples from healthy donors and cancer patients (dated by TCRdb to between 2020 and 2021). Receptor libraries were prepared by the immunoSEQ multiplex PCR assay. TCRdb carries this immuneACCESS record with in-frame sequences only. Its versions omit some clonotypes, under half of them owing to an unresolved V gene in the studies checked, with the rest unexplained. This sample is represented by over 150,000 clones; 75% to 95% of them were singletons. The ten most abundant clones make up 2% of the sample. About this clone itself: Its antigen is currently not known. No clone much larger than this one lies a single base away; base qualities are absent.

Sequencing input: blood. This clonotype originated in a middle-aged woman in good health.

The CDR3: CSVESGARYTF. Here is the DNA: TGCAGCGTTGAGAGTGGGGCGAGGTACACCTTC. The chain employs TRBV29-1 and TRBJ1-2, and perhaps TRBD1 as D gene, on 5 matching bases. At the junction V is shortened by 3 bases and J by 11 bases, with 13 bases in between. The CDR3 covers 11 residues, taking in both the cysteine and the phenylalanine. Here the CDR3 DNA is all that survives: 33 bases in frame from base 1. CDR1 SQVTM and CDR2 ANQGSEA were looked up in the germline V gene.